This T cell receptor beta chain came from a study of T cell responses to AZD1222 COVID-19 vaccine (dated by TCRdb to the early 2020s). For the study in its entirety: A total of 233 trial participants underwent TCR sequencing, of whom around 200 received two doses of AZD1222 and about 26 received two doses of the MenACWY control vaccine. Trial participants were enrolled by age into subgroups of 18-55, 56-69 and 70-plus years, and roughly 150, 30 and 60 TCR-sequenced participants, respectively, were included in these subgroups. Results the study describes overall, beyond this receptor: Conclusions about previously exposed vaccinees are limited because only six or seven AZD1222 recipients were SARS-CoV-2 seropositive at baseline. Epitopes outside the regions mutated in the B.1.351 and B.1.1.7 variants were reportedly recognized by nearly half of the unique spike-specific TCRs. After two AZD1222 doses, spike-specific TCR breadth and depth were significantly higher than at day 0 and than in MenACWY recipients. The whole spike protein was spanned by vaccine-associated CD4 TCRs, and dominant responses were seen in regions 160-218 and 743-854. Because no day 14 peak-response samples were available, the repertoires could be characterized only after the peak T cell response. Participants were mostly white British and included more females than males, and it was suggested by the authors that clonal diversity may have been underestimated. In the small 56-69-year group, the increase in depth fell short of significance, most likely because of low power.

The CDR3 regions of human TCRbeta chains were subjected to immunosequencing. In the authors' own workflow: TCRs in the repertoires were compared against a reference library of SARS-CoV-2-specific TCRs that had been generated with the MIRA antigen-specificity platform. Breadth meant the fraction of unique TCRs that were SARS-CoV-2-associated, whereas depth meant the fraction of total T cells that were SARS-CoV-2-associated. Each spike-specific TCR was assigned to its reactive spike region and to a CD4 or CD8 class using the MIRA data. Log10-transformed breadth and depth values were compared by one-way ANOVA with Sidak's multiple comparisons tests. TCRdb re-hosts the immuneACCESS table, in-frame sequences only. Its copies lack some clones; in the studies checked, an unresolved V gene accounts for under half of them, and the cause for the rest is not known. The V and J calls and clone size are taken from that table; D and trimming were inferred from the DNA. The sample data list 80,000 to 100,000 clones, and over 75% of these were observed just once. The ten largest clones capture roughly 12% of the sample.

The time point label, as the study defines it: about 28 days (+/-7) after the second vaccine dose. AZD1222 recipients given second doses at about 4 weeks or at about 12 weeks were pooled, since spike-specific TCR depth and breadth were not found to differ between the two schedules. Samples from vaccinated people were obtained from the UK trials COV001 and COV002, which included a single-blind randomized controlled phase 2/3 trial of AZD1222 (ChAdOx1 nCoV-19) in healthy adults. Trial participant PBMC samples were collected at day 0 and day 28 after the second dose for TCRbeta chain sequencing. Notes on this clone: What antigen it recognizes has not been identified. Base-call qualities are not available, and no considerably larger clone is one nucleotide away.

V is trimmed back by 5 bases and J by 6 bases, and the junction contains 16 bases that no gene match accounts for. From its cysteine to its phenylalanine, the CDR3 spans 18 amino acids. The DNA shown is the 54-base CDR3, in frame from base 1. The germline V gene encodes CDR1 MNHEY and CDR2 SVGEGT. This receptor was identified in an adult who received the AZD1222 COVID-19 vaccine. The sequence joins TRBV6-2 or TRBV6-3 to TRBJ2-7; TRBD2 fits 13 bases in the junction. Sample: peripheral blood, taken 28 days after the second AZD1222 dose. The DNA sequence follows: TGTGCCAGCAGTAAACCGGGACTAGCGGGAATATTAAGTGGCGAGCAGTACTTC. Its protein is CASSKPGLAGILSGEQYF.